This TCR beta chain was obtained from a study of blood T cell repertoires in COVID-19. Study-wide context: The study drew acute and convalescent COVID-19 samples from the United States, Italy and Spain. T cells, B-cell-depleted T cells, or PBMCs supplied cDNA or gDNA.

Authors' methods: Reference gene primer amplification in the assay estimated nucleated cell counts. Sequencing was performed with immunoSEQ multiplex PCR; in TCRdb, only in-frame clones are kept and a portion is missing. V and J calls and clone size follow that table, whereas D and trimming were derived from the DNA. This sample has about 87,000 clones, with 85% to 90% found just once. This clone was picked up a small number of times. The clonotype originates from a man aged 40-55 years with acute or convalescent COVID-19. Sequences were obtained from peripheral blood.

The chain's CDR3 is CASSPDSYAYEQYF. The CDR3 nucleotides read TGTGCCAGCAGTCCGGACAGCTACGCTTACGAGCAGTACTTC. The chain is built from TRBV7-9 and TRBJ2-7, with D possibly matching TRBD1 (6 bases). This CDR3 contains 14 residues. Per the germline V gene, CDR1 is SEHNR and CDR2 is FQNEAQ (reference sequence). Trimming pared 6 bases from V and 4 bases from J, leaving 16 bases between. The whole variable domain, filled in from reference TRBV7-9 and TRBJ2-7, reads DTGVSQNPRHKITKRGQNVTFRCDPISEHNRLYWYRQTLGQGPEFLTYFQNEAQLEKSRLLSDRFSAERPKGSFSTLEIQRTEQGDSAMYLCASSPDSYAYEQYFGPGTRLTVT.